This record covers a single T cell receptor beta chain. These data come from a study of STAT5B mutations in CD4+ large granular lymphocyte leukemia. Study-level information: Among healthy donors, a particular HLA allele went with more CDR3 'QG' motifs.

The assay was immunoSEQ multiplex PCR, and TCRdb's table has in-frame clones only and misses some. This sample yields 25,000 to 35,000 clones, of which under 85% are seen a single time; approximately 6.2% belongs to the top ten. The CDR3 extends over 15 amino acids. The germline gives CDR1 MNHEY, CDR2 SVGAGI. V lost 5 bases and J 6 bases, leaving 19 bases between the germline ends. This receptor was identified in a human donor in good health. The V gene is TRBV6-5, the J gene TRBJ1-2, with D unresolved. Sequenced: CD4+ T cells from blood buffy coats. This chain's CDR3 is CASSAGEGGRHGYTF. The CDR3, as DNA: TGTGCCAGCAGTGCTGGGGAGGGTGGGCGGCATGGCTACACCTTC.